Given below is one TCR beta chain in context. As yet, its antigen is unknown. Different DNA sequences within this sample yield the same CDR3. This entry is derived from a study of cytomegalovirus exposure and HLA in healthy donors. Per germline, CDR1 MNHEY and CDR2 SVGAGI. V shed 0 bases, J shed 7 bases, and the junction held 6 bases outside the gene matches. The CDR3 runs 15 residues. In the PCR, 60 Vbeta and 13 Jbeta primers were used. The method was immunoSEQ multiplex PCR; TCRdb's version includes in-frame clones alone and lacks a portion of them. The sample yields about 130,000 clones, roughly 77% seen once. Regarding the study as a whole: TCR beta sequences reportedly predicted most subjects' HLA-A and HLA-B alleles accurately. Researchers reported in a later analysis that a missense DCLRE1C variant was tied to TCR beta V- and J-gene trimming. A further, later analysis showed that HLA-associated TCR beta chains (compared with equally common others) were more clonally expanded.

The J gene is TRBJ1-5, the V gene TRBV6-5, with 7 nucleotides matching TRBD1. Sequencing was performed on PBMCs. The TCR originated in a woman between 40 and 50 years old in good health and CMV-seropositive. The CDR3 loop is CASSYSIQGLQPQHF. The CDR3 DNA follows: TGTGCCAGCAGTTACTCGATACAGGGGTTACAGCCCCAGCATTTT.